This T cell receptor (beta chain) derives from a study of siplizumab effects on memory and regulatory T cells (dated by TCRdb to between 2017 and 2020). For context, the study as a whole: The effect of the anti-CD2 antibody siplizumab on alloreactive T-cell subsets was examined in allogeneic mixed lymphocyte reactions constructed from human PBMCs. Beyond this particular receptor, the publication reports: Because sequences below about 10^-5 frequency were poorly captured, only a minor fraction of alloreactive clones could be mapped to unstimulated subsets. Whether proliferating Tregs from siplizumab cultures actually had suppressive function was not functionally confirmed. A naive or memory phenotype could not be assigned to roughly 75-95% of proliferating CD4+ or CD8+ clones. Among mappable alloreactive CD4+ clones, the Treg-derived fraction averaged 68.8% with siplizumab versus roughly 25% in control reactions. The cumulative frequency of alloreactive sequences traceable to unstimulated CD4+ memory T cells was significantly reduced by siplizumab. Compared with memory T cells, unstimulated naive T cells appeared more diverse, and naive cells seemed to make a substantial contribution to the alloresponse.

Sorted unstimulated T cells and proliferating T cells recovered from mixed lymphocyte reactions were subjected to TCRbeta CDR3 sequencing. Fresh whole blood from around eleven HLA-typed healthy donors served as the source for isolating PBMCs. To map where alloreactive clones came from, unstimulated CD4+ regulatory T cells were FACS-sorted. The CDR3 spans 15 residues, from the cysteine through the phenylalanine. Of the read, only the CDR3 DNA is kept; its 45 bases are in frame from base 1. Relative to germline, V is 3 bases shorter and J is 1 base shorter, with 11 bases between their ends. The germline V gene (reference sequence) gives CDR1 as SGHNT and CDR2 as YYREEE. As concerns this clone: It lacks a known antigen. It has no much larger one-base neighbor in the sample; base qualities were not kept.

Preparation of the library involved the immunoSEQ multiplex PCR assay. Roughly 10^5 TCR templates per sample were assayed on the deep sequencing platform. Genomic DNA extracted from sorted T cells was used for TCRbeta CDR3 sequencing. The study's processing was this. The R programming language was used for clonal analysis of TCRbeta CDR3 data. Unstimulated samples were compared with post-reaction CFSE-low samples to define alloreactive CD4+ and CD8+ clones. Regulatory or non-regulatory origin was assigned to alloreactive CD4+ clones by matching of sequences to sorted unstimulated Treg and non-Treg repertoires. TCRdb stores this immuneACCESS table with in-frame sequences only. Part of the clones is absent; in the studies checked, under half of the shortfall reflects unresolved V genes, and no reason is known for the rest. That table is the source of V, J and clone size, and D and trimming were worked out from the DNA. For this sample the table gives under 85,000 clones, of which 80% to 90% were detected only once. The top ten constitute more than 1.5% of the sample.

The sequence came from a human donor in good health. Sequenced sample: Tregs sorted from blood. This receptor chain uses TRBV5-4 and TRBJ2-1, with an unclear D gene assignment. The DNA is TGTGCCAGCAGCTGGGGTCTAACATCCTACAATGAGCAGTTCTTC. Its protein reads: CASSWGLTSYNEQFF. Extended through the reference TRBV5-4 and TRBJ2-1 proteins, this CDR3 yields the full variable domain: ETGVTQSPTHLIKTRGQQVTLRCSSQSGHNTVSWYQQALGQGPQFIFQYYREEENGRGNFPPRFSGLQFPNYSSELNVNALELDDSALYLCASSWGLTSYNEQFFGPGTRLTVL.